This TCR beta chain comes out of a study of cytomegalovirus exposure and HLA in healthy donors. The PCR made use of 60 Vbeta and 13 Jbeta primers. As originally analysed: It was a later analysis that counted around 85 million unique TCR beta chains, of which about 10 million were shared. Some clones are missing from TCRdb's copy, which holds only in-frame ones; the method was immunoSEQ multiplex PCR. V and J calls and clone size are given by that table; D and trimming were obtained from the DNA. The data show 130,000 or so clones, more than 60% seen once. With 3 bases clipped from V and 12 bases from J, the junction kept 15 bases outside the gene matches. The CDR3 spans 14 residues. The germline CDR1 and CDR2 sequences are GTSNPN and SVGIG (reference sequence). General study findings and limits: An analysis done earlier found most TCR beta V segments productive about 90% or about 30% of the time.

Comments on this clone: Its antigen is unknown.

V and J are TRBV30 and TRBJ1-2; 8 positions agree with TRBD1. Sequencing used PBMCs. This clonotype was obtained from a young man in good health and CMV-seronegative. Here the CDR3 DNA reads TGTGCCTGGAGCCGGTGGGGACAGGTCCTCACCAACACCTTC. As protein: CAWSRWGQVLTNTF.